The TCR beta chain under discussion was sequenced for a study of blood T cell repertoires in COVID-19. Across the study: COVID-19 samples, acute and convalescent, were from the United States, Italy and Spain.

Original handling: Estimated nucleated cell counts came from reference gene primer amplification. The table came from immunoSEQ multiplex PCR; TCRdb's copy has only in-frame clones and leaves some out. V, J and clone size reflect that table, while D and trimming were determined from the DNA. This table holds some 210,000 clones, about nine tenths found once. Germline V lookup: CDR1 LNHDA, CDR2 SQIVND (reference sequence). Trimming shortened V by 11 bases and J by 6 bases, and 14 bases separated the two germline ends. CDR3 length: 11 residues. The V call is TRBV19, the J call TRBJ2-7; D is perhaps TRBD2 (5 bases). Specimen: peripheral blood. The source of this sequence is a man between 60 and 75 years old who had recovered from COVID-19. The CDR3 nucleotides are TGTGCCTTCCCGTCGAGGGTCGAGCAGTACTTC. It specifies CAFPSRVEQYF.